The 27 T cell receptor beta chains below were found in one sample sequenced in a study of graft-versus-host responses after intestinal transplantation. Produced via immunoSEQ multiplex PCR; TCRdb's table is partial and in-frame only. The sample has roughly 5,700 clones; over 65% are singletons. Intraepithelial and lamina propria lymphocytes were released after the graft tissue was processed. Sequencing used ileum tissue, obtained just over 300 days after intestinal transplant. The receptors come from a human patient who received an intestinal transplant, so some T cells may come from the graft donor.

This chain links TRBV9 with TRBJ2-7; D not certain. This CDR3 is built from 13 residues. Germline-derived CDR1 and CDR2 are SGDLS and YYNGEE. Trimming removed 0 bases at V and 2 bases at J, with 6 bases between. The CDR3 DNA reads as TGTGCCAGCAGCGTAGACGGAACCTACGAGCAGTACTTC. This gives the protein CASSVDGTYEQYF.

The gene calls are TRBV4-2 and TRBJ2-7, with D maybe TRBD2 (5 bases). Per the germline V gene, CDR1 is LGHNA and CDR2 is YNFKEQ. This CDR3 comprises 16 residues. V shed 1 base and J shed 2 bases, with 15 bases lying between them. CDR3 sequence: CASSQGRSGIPYEQYF. Here the CDR3 DNA reads TGTGCCAGCAGCCAAGGGAGAAGCGGTATTCCCTACGAGCAGTACTTC.

The CDR3 region has the DNA TGTGCCAGCAGCCGACAGGGCTACACTGAAGCTTTCTTT. This codes for CASSRQGYTEAFF. The V and J genes are TRBV27 and TRBJ1-1; 7 bases fit TRBD1. CDR3 size: 13 residues. Per the germline V gene, CDR1 is MNHEY and CDR2 is SMNVEV (reference sequence). J was trimmed by 3 bases and V by 6 bases; bases with no gene match: 4.

The chain couples TRBV7-2 to TRBJ2-5, with TRBD2 matching 10 bases. The CDR3 is 15 residues long. The V gene end was trimmed by 5 bases and the J gene end by 5 bases; junction bases not matched to a gene: 8. Per germline, CDR1 SGHTA and CDR2 FQGNSA. The CDR3 DNA is TGTGCCAGCAGCCCTACTAGCGGGAAGGTGGAGACCCAGTACTTC. Protein: CASSPTSGKVETQYF.

V gene TRBV6-5 combines with J gene TRBJ2-1; tentative D call: TRBD2 (6 bases). The CDR3 has 16 amino acids. Germline V gene lookup returns CDR1 MNHEY and CDR2 SVGAGI. Deletions cut 4 bases from V and 10 bases from J, with 23 bases between. The CDR3 here is CASSSGDVVSPMEQFF. Here the CDR3 DNA reads TGTGCCAGCAGTTCGGGGGACGTGGTGTCCCCAATGGAGCAGTTCTTC.

The V and J genes are TRBV29-1 and TRBJ1-2, with D uncertain. Between the trimmed V and J ends, which lost 1 base and 4 bases, there was a span of 1 base. Germline V CDR1 and CDR2: SQVTM, ANQGSEA. The CDR3 length is 10 residues. CDR3 region: CSVEGYGYTF. CDR3 sequence (DNA): TGCAGCGTTGAAGGCTATGGCTACACCTTC.

V and J are TRBV5-1 and TRBJ1-1; D remains ambiguous. The CDR3 contains 14 residues. Trimming shortened V by 2 bases and J by 3 bases, and 11 bases separated the two germline ends. CDR1 is SGHRS, CDR2 YFSETQ, per germline. CDR3 bases: TGCGCCAGCAGCTTAAGGGAAAGTGACACTGAAGCTTTCTTT. It translates to CASSLRESDTEAFF.

The J gene is TRBJ2-7, the V gene TRBV5-1; TRBD2 might be the D (5 bases). Germline V gives CDR1 SGHRS, CDR2 YFSETQ. This CDR3 is built from 16 residues. V was trimmed by 2 bases and J by 3 bases, leaving 18 bases between them. CDR3 residues: CASSFASGRLSYEQYF. Written as DNA, the CDR3 is TGCGCCAGCAGCTTCGCCAGCGGACGCCTGAGCTACGAGCAGTACTTC.

This sequence joins TRBV7-2 and TRBJ2-3; 8 bases are a match to TRBD2. V lost 2 bases to trimming and J lost 0 bases; unmatched junction nucleotides: 7. The CDR3 covers 17 residues. Germline V gene data show CDR1 as SGHTA and CDR2 as FQGNSA. CDR3 coding DNA: TGTGCCAGCAGCTTACAGGCTAGCGGGCCTAGCACAGATACGCAGTATTTT. As protein: CASSLQASGPSTDTQYF.

This clone turned up a few times. The rearrangement uses TRBV10-1 and TRBJ1-2; D is unresolved. The CDR3 totals 12 residues. Germline CDR1 is WNHNN and CDR2 is SYGVQD (reference sequence). Trimming cost V 6 bases and J 3 bases, with 8 bases left between them. DNA for the CDR3: TGCGCCAGCAGCACAGAGGACTATGGCTACACCTTC. Residues: CASSTEDYGYTF.

The table lists this clone with a few counts. The gene calls are TRBV6-1 and TRBJ1-2, with 7 bases that match TRBD1. The trim removed 8 bases at V and 1 base at J, leaving 7 bases unmatched. The germline V gene has CDR1 MNHNS and CDR2 SASEGT. CDR3 length: 14 amino acids. The CDR3 here is CASLGQALNYGYTF. The CDR3 DNA sequence: TGTGCCAGCCTAGGACAGGCTCTTAACTATGGCTACACCTTC.

The rearrangement uses TRBV4-2 and TRBJ1-2; 9 nucleotides agree with TRBD1. The germline gives CDR1 LGHNA, CDR2 YNFKEQ. This CDR3 is 14 amino acids long. Trimming cost V 6 bases and J 6 bases; bases outside gene matches: 8. The CDR3 reads CASRRTGEVDGYTF. The CDR3 nucleotides read TGTGCCAGCAGACGGACAGGGGAGGTAGATGGCTACACCTTC.

The rearrangement uses TRBV29-1 and TRBJ2-7; 13 positions match TRBD2. Unmatched junction bases numbered 5, after V lost 5 bases and J lost 4 bases. This CDR3 comprises 14 residues. CDR1 and CDR2 (germline): SQVTM, ANQGSEA. The CDR3 sequence is CSVSGTSGKYEQYF. The CDR3 DNA is TGCAGCGTTAGCGGGACTAGCGGGAAGTACGAGCAGTACTTC.

The V call is TRBV2, the J call TRBJ2-2; TRBD1 agrees at 8 bases. Per the germline V gene, CDR1 is SNHLY and CDR2 is FYNNEI. This CDR3 region has 15 residues. V was pared by 4 bases and J by 2 bases, with 3 bases of the junction left unmatched. The CDR3 coding sequence is TGTGCCAGCAGTGGACAGGGGATAAACACCGGGGAGCTGTTTTTT. Translated: CASSGQGINTGELFF.

The chain uses TRBV6-5 and TRBJ1-2, with D possibly matching TRBD1 (6 bases). Germline lookup yields CDR1 MNHEY and CDR2 SVGAGI. The CDR3 is made up of 13 amino acids. The germline V and J ends were trimmed by 6 bases and 4 bases, with 12 bases remaining between them. CDR3 amino acids: CASRRAGAYGYTF. The CDR3 nucleotides read TGTGCCAGCAGGCGGGCAGGGGCCTATGGCTACACCTTC.

This clone was observed a handful of times. This chain connects TRBV11-2 to TRBJ2-1; D uncertain. This CDR3 contains 13 residues. Trimming removed 6 bases at V and 2 bases at J, with 8 bases between. In germline, CDR1 is SGHAT, CDR2 FQNNGV. CDR3 sequence reads: CASSQIAYNEQFF. CDR3 DNA sequence: TGTGCCAGCAGTCAAATCGCCTACAATGAGCAGTTCTTC.

The V gene is TRBV29-1, the J gene TRBJ2-7; possibly TRBD1 or TRBD2 for D (6 bases each). The CDR3 contains 13 residues. The V end was cut by 4 bases, the J end by 5 bases, with 15 bases between. Germline assignment: CDR1 SQVTM and CDR2 ANQGSEA. CDR3 coding DNA: TGCAGCGTTGTAGGGGGGACCGAACACGAGCAGTACTTC. Residues: CSVVGGTEHEQYF.

The chain has TRBV7-2 and TRBJ2-3, with D hard to call. The CDR3 is made up of 14 amino acids. Germline V gives CDR1 SGHTA, CDR2 FQGNSA. Trimming cost V 2 bases and J 4 bases, with 10 bases left between them. CDR3 DNA: TGTGCCAGCAGCTTATACCCTTTCCCAGATACGCAGTATTTT. This sequence encodes CASSLYPFPDTQYF.

The chain recombines TRBV30 with TRBJ2-7; D unresolved. The CDR3 is 13 residues long. V dropped 3 bases and J dropped 2 bases, with 11 bases sitting between them. Germline V gene lookup returns CDR1 GTSNPN and CDR2 SVGIG (reference sequence). CDR3 amino acids: CAWRVSGAYEQYF. DNA for the CDR3: TGTGCCTGGAGGGTTAGTGGAGCCTACGAGCAGTACTTC.

This sequence joins TRBV12-5 and TRBJ1-1; D remains ambiguous. The CDR3 has 15 amino acids. V was trimmed by 2 bases and J by 5 bases, leaving 15 bases between them. Germline V gene data show CDR1 as LGHNT and CDR2 as FRNRAP. The CDR3 loop reads CASGLTGVGGTEAFF. The CDR3 bases are TGTGCTAGTGGTTTGACCGGGGTGGGTGGAACTGAAGCTTTCTTT.

Remarks on this clone: At one boundary the junction diverges from the germline segment, which might be a read error. This rearrangement joins TRBV16 to TRBJ1-5; 7 bases match TRBD1. Looked up from germline, CDR1 is KGHSY and CDR2 is FQNENV. The CDR3 is 16 residues long. Here the CDR3 DNA reads TGTGCCAGCAGCCCACCCGACAGGGAAGGCAATCCGCCCCAGCATTTT. It translates to CASSPPDREGNPPQHF.

J is TRBJ1-4 and V is TRBV7-6, with TRBD1 matching over 7 bases. Germline loops: CDR1 SGHVS, CDR2 FNYEAQ. With 5 bases clipped from V and 3 bases from J, the junction kept 3 bases outside the gene matches. This CDR3 is built from 14 residues. The DNA for the CDR3 is TGTGCCAGCAGCCTTGACAGGGCTAATGAAAAACTGTTTTTT. Encoded protein: CASSLDRANEKLFF. The full variable domain, completed using reference TRBV7-6 and TRBJ1-4, is GAGVSQSPRYKVTKRGQDVALRCDPISGHVSLYWYRQALGQGPEFLTYFNYEAQQDKSGLPNDRFSAERPEGSISTLTIQRTEQRDSAMYRCASSLDRANEKLFFGSGTQLSVL.

This clone is medium-sized. The chain couples TRBV29-1 to TRBJ1-1; a possible D gene is TRBD1 (6 bases). Germline CDR1 SQVTM, CDR2 ANQGSEA. The CDR3 length is 11 residues. The V and J ends lost 7 bases and 6 bases respectively, with 12 bases between them. The CDR3 sequence is CSAEKGAEAFF. CDR3 DNA sequence: TGCAGCGCAGAAAAGGGGGCTGAAGCTTTCTTT.

The chain is built from TRBV19 and TRBJ2-5, with D tentatively TRBD1 (6 bases). Looked up from germline, CDR1 is LNHDA and CDR2 is SQIVND (reference sequence). There are 14 residues in the CDR3. V was clipped by 5 bases and J by 2 bases, with 12 bases between them. This chain's CDR3 is CASSRARGQETQYF. CDR3 coding DNA: TGTGCCAGTAGTCGGGCCAGGGGACAAGAGACCCAGTACTTC. Complete variable domain (other parts from reference TRBV19 and TRBJ2-5): DGGITQSPKYLFRKEGQNVTLSCEQNLNHDAMYWYRQDPGQGLRLIYYSQIVNDFQKGDIAEGYSVSREKKESFPLTVTSAQKNPTAFYLCASSRARGQETQYFGPGTRLLVL.

This clone was recorded only once. This chain joins TRBV4-3 and TRBJ1-5; D is unresolved. The CDR3 spans 16 residues. V was trimmed by 0 bases and J by 2 bases, leaving 11 bases between them. Looked up from germline, CDR1 is LGHNA and CDR2 is YSLEER. The CDR3 spells CASSQERFVGNQPQHF. The CDR3 nucleotides read TGCGCCAGCAGCCAAGAGAGATTCGTGGGCAATCAGCCCCAGCATTTT.

The V call is TRBV19, the J call TRBJ2-2, with D maybe TRBD2 (7 bases). Germline CDR1 and CDR2: LNHDA and SQIVND (reference sequence). The V end was cut by 6 bases, the J end by 2 bases, with 13 bases between. The CDR3 loop spans 15 amino acids. The CDR3 DNA reads as TGTGCCAGTAGCCGGGGGGCCTTAAACACCGGGGAGCTGTTTTTT. Translating it yields CASSRGALNTGELFF.

V is TRBV5-1 and J is TRBJ2-5; TRBD2 agrees at 7 bases. The CDR3 has 15 residues. V shed 4 bases, J shed 6 bases, and the junction held 12 bases outside the gene matches. CDR1 SGHRS and CDR2 YFSETQ come from the germline V gene. The CDR3 loop reads CASSAQGGEGKTQYF. The CDR3 nucleotides read TGCGCCAGCAGCGCCCAGGGAGGGGAGGGAAAGACCCAGTACTTC.